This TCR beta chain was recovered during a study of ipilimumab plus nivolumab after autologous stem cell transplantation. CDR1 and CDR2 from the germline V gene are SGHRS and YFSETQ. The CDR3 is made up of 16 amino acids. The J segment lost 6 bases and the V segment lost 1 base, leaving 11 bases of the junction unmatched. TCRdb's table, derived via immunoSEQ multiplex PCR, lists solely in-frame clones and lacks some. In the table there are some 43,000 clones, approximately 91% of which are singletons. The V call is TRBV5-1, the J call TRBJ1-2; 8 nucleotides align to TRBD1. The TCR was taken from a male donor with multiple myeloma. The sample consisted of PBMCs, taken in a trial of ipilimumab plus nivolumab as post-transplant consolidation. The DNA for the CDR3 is TGCGCCAGCAGCTTGCAAACCATTACAGGGGGAGATGGCTACACCTTC. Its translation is CASSLQTITGGDGYTF.